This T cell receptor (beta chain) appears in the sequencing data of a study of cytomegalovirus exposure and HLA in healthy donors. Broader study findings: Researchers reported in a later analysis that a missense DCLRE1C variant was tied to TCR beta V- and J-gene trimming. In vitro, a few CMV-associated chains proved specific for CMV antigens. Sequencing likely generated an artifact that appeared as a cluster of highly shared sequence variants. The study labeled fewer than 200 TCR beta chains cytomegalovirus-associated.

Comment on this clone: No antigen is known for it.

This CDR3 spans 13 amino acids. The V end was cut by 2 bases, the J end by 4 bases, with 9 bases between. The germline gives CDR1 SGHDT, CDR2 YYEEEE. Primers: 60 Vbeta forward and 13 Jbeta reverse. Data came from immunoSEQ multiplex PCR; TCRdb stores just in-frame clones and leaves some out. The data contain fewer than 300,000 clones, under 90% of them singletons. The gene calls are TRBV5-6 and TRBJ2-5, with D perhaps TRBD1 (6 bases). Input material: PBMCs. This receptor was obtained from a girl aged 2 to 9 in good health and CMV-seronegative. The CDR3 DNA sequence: TGTGCCAGCAGCTTCGCCAGGGGAGAGACCCAGTACTTC. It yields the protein CASSFARGETQYF.